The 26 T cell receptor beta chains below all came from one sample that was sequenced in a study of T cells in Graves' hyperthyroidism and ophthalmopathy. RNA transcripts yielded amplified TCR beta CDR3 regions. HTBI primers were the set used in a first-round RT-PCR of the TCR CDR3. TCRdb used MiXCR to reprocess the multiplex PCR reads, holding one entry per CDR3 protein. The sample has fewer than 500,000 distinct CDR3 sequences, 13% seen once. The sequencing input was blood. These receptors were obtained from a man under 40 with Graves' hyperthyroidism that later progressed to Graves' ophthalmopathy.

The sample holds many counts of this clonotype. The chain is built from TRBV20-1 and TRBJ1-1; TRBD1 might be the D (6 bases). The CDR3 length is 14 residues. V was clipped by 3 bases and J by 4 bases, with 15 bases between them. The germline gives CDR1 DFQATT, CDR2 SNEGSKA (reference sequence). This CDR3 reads CSAREKGGGTEAFF. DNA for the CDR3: TGCAGTGCTAGGGAGAAGGGGGGGGGCACTGAAGCTTTCTTT.

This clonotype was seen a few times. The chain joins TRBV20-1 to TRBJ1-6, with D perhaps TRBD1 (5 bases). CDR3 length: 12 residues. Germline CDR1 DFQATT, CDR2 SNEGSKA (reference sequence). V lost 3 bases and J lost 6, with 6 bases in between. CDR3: CSARGTNSPLHF. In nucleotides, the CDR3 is TGCAGTGCTAGGGGGACTAATTCACCCCTCCACTTT.

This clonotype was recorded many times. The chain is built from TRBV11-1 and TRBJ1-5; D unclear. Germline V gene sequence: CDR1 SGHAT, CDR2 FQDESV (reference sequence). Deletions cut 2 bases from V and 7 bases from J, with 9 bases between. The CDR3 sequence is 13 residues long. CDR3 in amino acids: CASSLQTGQPQHF. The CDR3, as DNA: TGTGCCAGCAGCTTACAGACTGGGCAGCCCCAGCATTTT.

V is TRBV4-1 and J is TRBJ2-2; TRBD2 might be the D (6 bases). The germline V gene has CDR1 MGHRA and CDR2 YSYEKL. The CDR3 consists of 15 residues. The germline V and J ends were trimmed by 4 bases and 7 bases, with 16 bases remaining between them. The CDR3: CASSPVGTPGGELFF. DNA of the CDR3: TGCGCCAGCAGCCCAGTCGGGACTCCTGGCGGGGAGCTGTTTTTT.

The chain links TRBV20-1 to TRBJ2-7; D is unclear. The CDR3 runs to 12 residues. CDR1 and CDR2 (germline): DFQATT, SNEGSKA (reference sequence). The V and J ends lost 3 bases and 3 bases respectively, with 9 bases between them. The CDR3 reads CSASDTFYEQYF. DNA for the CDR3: TGCAGTGCTAGTGACACCTTCTACGAGCAGTACTTC.

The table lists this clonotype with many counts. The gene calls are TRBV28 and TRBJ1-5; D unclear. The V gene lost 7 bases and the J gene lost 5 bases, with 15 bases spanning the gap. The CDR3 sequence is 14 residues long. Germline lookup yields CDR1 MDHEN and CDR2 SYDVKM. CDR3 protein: CASKEGVRYQPQHF. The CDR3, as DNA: TGTGCCAGCAAAGAGGGAGTGCGATATCAGCCCCAGCATTTT.

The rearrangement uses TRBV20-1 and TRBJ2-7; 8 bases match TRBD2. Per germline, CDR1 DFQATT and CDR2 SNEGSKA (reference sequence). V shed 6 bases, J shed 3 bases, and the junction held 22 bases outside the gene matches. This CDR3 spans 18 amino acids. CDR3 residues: CSAGPGGAGAYSYYEQYF. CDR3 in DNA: TGCAGTGCCGGGCCGGGGGGGGCGGGGGCCTACTCATACTACGAGCAGTACTTC.

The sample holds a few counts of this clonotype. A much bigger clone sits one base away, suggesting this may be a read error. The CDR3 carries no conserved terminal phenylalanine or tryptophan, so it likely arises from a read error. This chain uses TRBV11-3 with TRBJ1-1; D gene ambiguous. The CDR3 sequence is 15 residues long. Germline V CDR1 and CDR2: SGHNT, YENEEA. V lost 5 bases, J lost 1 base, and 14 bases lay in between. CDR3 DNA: TGTGCCAGCAGCCCGCGAGAAGGGCCGAACACTGAAGCTTTCTTG. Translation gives CASSPREGPNTEAFL.

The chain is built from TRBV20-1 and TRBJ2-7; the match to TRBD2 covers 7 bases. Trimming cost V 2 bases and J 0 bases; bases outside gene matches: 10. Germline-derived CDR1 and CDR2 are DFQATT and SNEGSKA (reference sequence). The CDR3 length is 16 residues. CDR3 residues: CSARRAQRGSSYEQYF. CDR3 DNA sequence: TGCAGTGCTAGAAGGGCCCAGCGGGGAAGCTCCTACGAGCAGTACTTC.

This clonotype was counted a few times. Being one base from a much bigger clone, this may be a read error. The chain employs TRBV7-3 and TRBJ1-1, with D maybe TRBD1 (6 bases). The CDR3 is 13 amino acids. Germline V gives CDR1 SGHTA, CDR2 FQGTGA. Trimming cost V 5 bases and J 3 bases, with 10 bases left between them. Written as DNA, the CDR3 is TGTGCCAGCAGCCGCGAGGGGGACACTGAAGCTTTCTTT. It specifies CASSREGDTEAFF.

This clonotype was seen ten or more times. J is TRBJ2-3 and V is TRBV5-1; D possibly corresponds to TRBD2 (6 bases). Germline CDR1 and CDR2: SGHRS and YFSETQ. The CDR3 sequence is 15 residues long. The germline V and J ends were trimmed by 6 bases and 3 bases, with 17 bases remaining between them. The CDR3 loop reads CASNSGDRGTDTQYF. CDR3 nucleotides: TGCGCCAGCAACTCGGGGGATCGTGGTACAGATACGCAGTATTTT.

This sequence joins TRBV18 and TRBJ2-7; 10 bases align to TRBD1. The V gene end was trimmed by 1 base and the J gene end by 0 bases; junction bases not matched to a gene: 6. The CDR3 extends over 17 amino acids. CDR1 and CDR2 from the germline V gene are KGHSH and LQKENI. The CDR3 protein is CASSPLRQGAISYEQYF. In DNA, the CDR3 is TGTGCCAGCTCACCACTGCGACAGGGGGCCATCTCCTACGAGCAGTACTTC.

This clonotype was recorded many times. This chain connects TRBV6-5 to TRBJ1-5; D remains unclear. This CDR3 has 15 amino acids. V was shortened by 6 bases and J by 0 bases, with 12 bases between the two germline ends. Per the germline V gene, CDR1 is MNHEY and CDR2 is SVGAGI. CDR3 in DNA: TGTGCCAGCAGACGGCAAAGCTATAGCAATCAGCCCCAGCATTTT. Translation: CASRRQSYSNQPQHF.

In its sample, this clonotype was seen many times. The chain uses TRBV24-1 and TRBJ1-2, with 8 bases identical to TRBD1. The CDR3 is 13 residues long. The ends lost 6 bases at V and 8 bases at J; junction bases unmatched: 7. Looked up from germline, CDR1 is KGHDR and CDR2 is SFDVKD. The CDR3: CATSFGQGRGYTF. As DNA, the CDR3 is TGTGCCACCAGTTTTGGACAGGGACGAGGCTACACCTTC.

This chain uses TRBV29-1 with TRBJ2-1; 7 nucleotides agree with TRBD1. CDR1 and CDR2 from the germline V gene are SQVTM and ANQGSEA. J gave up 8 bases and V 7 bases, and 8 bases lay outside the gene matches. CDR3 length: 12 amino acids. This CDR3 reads CSDTGDVDEQFF. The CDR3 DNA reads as TGCAGCGACACAGGGGACGTAGATGAGCAGTTCTTC.

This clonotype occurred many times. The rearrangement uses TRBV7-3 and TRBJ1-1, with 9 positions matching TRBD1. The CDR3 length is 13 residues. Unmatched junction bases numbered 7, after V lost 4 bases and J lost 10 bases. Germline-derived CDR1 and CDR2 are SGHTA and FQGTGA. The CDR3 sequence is CASSSTGTGRAFF. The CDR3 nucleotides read TGTGCCAGCAGCTCTACCGGGACAGGGAGAGCTTTCTTT.

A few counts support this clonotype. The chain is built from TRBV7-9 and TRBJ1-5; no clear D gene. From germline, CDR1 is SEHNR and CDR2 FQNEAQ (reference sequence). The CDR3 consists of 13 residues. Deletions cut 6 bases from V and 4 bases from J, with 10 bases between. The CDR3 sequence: CASSNGRNQPQHF. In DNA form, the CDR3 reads TGTGCCAGCAGTAACGGCAGAAATCAGCCCCAGCATTTT.

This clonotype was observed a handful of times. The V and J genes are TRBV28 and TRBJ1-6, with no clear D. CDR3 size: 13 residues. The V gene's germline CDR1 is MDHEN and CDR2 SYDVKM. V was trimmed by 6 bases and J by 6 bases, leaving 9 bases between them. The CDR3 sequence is CASRLQSNSPLHF. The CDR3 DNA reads TGTGCCAGCAGACTACAAAGTAATTCACCCCTCCACTTT.

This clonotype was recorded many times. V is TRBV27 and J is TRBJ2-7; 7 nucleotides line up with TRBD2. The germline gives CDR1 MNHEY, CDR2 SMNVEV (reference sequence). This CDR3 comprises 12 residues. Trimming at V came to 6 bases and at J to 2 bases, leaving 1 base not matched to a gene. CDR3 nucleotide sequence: TGTGCCAGCAGGGGGGGGACCTACGAGCAGTACTTC. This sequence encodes CASRGGTYEQYF.

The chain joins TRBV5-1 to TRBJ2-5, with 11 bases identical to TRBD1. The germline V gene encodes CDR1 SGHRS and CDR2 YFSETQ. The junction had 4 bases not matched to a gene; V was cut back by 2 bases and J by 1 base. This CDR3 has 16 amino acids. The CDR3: CASSFSGQGGQETQYF. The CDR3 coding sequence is TGCGCCAGCAGCTTCTCGGGACAGGGGGGCCAAGAGACCCAGTACTTC.

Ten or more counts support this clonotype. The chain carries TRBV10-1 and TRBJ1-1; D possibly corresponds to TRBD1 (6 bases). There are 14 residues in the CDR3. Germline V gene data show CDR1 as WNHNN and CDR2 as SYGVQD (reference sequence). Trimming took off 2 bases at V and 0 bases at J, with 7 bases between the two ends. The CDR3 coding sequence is TGCGCCAGCAGTGAGACAGGGATGAACACTGAAGCTTTCTTT. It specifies CASSETGMNTEAFF.

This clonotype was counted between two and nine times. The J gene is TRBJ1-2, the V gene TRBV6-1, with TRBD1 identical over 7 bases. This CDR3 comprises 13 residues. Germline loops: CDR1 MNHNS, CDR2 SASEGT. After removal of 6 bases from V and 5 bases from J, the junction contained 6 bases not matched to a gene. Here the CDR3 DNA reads TGTGCCAGCAGGAGGGACAGAACTTATGGCTACACCTTC. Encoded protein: CASRRDRTYGYTF.

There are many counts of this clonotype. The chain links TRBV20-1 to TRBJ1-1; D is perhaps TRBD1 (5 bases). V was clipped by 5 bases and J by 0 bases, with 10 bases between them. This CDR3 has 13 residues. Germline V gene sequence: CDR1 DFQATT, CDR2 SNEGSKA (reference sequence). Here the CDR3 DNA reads TGCAGTGCTGGGGGACGGTTGAACACTGAAGCTTTCTTT. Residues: CSAGGRLNTEAFF.

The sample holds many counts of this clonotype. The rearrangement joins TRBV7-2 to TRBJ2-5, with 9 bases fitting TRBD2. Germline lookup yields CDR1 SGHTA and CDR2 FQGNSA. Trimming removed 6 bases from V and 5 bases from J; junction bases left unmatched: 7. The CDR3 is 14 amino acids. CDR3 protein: CASSNGLASETQYF. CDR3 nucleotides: TGTGCCAGCAGTAATGGACTAGCGTCCGAGACCCAGTACTTC.

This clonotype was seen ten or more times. DNA for the CDR3: TGTGCCAGCAGCTTAGTAGGCAGCGCAGATACGCAGTATTTT. As protein: CASSLVGSADTQYF. The genes are TRBV7-2 and TRBJ2-3; the D is unclear. This CDR3 contains 14 residues. The ends were cut back, 1 base at V and 4 bases at J, with 9 bases in the middle. The germline V gene encodes CDR1 SGHTA and CDR2 FQGNSA.

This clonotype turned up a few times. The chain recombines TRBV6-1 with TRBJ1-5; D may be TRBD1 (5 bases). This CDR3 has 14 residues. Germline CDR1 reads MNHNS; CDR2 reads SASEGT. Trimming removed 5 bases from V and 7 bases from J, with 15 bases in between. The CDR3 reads CASSWSGGGQPQHF. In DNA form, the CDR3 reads TGTGCCAGCAGTTGGTCGGGGGGGGGACAGCCCCAGCATTTT.